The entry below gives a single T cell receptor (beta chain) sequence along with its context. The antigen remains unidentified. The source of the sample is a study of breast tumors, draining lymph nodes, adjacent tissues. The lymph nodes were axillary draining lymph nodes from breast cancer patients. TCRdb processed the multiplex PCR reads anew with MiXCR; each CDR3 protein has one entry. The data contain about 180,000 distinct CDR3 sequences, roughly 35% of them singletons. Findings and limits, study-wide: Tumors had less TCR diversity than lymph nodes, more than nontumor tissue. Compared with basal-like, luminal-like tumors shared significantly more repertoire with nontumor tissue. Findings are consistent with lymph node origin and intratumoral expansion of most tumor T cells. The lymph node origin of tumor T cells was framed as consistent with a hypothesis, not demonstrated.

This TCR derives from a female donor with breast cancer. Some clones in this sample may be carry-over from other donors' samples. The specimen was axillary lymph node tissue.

The CDR3 coding sequence is TGTGCCAGCAGGGGACAGGGGACCACCGGGGAGCTGTTTTTT. Translated, it gives CASRGQGTTGELFF. The chain has TRBV12-3 or TRBV12-4 and TRBJ2-2; 10 nucleotides line up with TRBD1. The CDR3 sequence is 14 residues long. Trimming at V came to 6 bases and at J to 4 bases, leaving 2 bases not matched to a gene.